The clone carrying this TCR beta chain was picked up many times. Its antigen is undetermined. The read finishes 3 residues shy of the CDR3 end, and the germline J gene is used to complete it. CVID subjects were neither ill nor on immunomodulatory or immunosuppressive medication at sampling. Sequencing used immunoSEQ multiplex PCR; TCRdb keeps in-frame clones, though not all of them. The data show 15,000 to 20,000 clones, none appearing only once, with 2.5% to 3% held by the ten largest. With V trimmed by 3 bases and J by 4 bases, 2 bases remained unmatched. Germline loops: CDR1 SGHRS, CDR2 YFSETQ. This CDR3 has 13 amino acids. This entry is derived from a study of T cell clonality in common variable immunodeficiency. Study outcomes and limitations: CVID subjects shared fewer TCRbeta clones than healthy controls did. In common variable immunodeficiency, TCR beta chains reportedly carried fewer deletions and N-nucleotide insertions.

The source of this sequence is a human donor with common variable immunodeficiency. The chain combines TRBV5-1 with TRBJ1-1, with 8 bases lining up with TRBD1. Sequenced: peripheral blood mononuclear cells. The DNA read from the CDR3 is TGCGCCAGCAGCTCACAGGGGGTCACTGAA. Translation gives CASSSQGVTE. The full CDR3 protein reads CASSSQGVTEAFF. Variable domain in full (rest from reference TRBV5-1 and TRBJ1-1): KAGVTQTPRYLIKTRGQQVTLSCSPISGHRSVSWYQQTPGQGLQFLFEYFSETQRNKGNFPGRFSGRQFSNSRSEMNVSTLELGDSALYLCASSSQGVTEAFFGQGTRLTVV.